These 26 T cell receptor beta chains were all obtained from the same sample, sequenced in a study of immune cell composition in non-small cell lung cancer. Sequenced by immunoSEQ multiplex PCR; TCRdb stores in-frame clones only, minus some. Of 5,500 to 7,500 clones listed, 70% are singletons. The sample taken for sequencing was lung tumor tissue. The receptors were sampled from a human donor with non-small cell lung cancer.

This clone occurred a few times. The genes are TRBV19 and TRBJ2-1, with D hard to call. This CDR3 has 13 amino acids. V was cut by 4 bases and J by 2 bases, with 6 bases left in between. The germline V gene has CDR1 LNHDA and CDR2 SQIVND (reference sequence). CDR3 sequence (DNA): TGTGCCAGTAGTAGCGGAACCTACAATGAGCAGTTCTTC. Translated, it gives CASSSGTYNEQFF.

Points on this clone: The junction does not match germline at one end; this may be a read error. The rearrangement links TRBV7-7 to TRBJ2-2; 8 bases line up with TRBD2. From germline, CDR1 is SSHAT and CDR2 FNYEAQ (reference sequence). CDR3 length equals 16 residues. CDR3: CASSLDPGGRTGELFF. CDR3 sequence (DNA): TGTGCTAGCAGCTTAGATCCAGGCGGGAGGACCGGGGAGCTGTTTTTT.

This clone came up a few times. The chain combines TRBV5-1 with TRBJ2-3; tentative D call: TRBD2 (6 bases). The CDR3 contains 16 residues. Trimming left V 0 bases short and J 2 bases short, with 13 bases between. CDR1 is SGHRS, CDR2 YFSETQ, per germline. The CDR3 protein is CASSLEVGSYTDTQYF. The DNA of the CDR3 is TGCGCCAGCAGCTTGGAAGTCGGGAGCTACACAGATACGCAGTATTTT.

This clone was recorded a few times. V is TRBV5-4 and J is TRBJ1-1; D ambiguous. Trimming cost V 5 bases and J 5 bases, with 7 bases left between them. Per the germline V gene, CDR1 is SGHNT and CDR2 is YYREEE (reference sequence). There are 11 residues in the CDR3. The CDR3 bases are TGTGCCAGCAGGGGAGGGACTGAAGCTTTCTTT. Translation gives CASRGGTEAFF.

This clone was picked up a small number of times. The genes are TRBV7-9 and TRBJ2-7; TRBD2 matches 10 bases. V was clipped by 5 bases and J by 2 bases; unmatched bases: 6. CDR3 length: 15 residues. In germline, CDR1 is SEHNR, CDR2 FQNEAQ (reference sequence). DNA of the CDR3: TGTGCCAGCAGCGTTAGCGGGGGGTCTACCTACGAGCAGTACTTC. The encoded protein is CASSVSGGSTYEQYF.

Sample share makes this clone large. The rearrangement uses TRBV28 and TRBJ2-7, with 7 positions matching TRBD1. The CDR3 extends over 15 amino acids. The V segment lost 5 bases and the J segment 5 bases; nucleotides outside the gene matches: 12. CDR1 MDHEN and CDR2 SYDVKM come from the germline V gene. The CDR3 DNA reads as TGTGCCAGCAGTCCCGACAGGGTCGCGAGTGACGAGCAGTACTTC. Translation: CASSPDRVASDEQYF.

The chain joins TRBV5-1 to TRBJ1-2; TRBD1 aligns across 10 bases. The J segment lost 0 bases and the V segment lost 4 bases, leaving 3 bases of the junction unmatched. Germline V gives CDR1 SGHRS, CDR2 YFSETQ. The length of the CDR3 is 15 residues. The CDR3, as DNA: TGCGCCAGCAGCACAGGACAGGGGGCTAACTATGGCTACACCTTC. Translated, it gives CASSTGQGANYGYTF.

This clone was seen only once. The CDR3 nucleotides read TGTGCCATCAGTGGCCAGGTTCTTTTCGCTGAAGCTTTCTTT. This gives the protein CAISGQVLFAEAFF. This chain joins TRBV10-3 and TRBJ1-1; D is unclear. The V end lost 4 bases, the J end lost 6 bases, and 15 bases lay between the germline ends. This CDR3 has 14 amino acids. Germline V lookup: CDR1 ENHRY, CDR2 SYGVKD.

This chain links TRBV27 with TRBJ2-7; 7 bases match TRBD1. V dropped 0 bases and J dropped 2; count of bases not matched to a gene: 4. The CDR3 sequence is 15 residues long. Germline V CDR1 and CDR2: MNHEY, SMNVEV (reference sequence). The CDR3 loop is CASSLSGDSTYEQYF. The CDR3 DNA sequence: TGTGCCAGCAGTTTATCCGGGGACAGCACCTACGAGCAGTACTTC.

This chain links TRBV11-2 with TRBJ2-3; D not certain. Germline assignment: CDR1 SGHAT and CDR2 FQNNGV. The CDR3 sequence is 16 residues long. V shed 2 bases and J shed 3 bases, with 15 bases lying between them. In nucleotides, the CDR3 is TGTGCCAGCAGCTTAAGGTTTGCCAGAGGAACAGATACGCAGTATTTT. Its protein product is CASSLRFARGTDTQYF. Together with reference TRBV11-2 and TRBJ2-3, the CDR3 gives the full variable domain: EAGVAQSPRYKIIEKRQSVAFWCNPISGHATLYWYQQILGQGPKLLIQFQNNGVVDDSQLPKDRFSAERLKGVDSTLKIQPAKLEDSAVYLCASSLRFARGTDTQYFGPGTRLTVL.

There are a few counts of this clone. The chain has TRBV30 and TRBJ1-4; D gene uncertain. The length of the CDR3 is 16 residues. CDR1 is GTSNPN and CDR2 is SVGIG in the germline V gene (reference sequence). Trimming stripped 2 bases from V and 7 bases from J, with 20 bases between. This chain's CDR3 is CAWSPTHSLLGEKLFF. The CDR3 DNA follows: TGTGCCTGGAGTCCTACCCATAGCCTGTTAGGTGAAAAACTGTTTTTT.

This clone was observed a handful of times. This CDR3 is CASSSQGGRDEQYF. CDR3 DNA: TGTGCCAGCAGCTCACAGGGGGGCAGGGACGAGCAGTACTTC. The rearrangement links TRBV5-4 to TRBJ2-7; 8 bases align to TRBD1. Trimming cost V 3 bases and J 5 bases; bases outside gene matches: 7. Germline V gene lookup returns CDR1 SGHNT and CDR2 YYREEE (reference sequence). This CDR3 spans 14 amino acids.

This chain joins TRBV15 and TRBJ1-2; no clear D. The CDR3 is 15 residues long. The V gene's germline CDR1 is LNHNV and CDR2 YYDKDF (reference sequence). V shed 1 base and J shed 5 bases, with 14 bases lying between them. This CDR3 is CATSRVDGPTYGYTF. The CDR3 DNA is TGTGCCACCAGCAGAGTCGACGGTCCGACTTATGGCTACACCTTC.

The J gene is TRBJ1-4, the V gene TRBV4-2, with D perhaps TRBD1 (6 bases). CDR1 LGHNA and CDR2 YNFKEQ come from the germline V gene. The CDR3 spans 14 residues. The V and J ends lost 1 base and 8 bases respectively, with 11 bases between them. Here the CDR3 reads CASSQGAGEEKLFF. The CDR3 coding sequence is TGTGCCAGCAGCCAAGGGGCAGGGGAGGAAAAACTGTTTTTT.

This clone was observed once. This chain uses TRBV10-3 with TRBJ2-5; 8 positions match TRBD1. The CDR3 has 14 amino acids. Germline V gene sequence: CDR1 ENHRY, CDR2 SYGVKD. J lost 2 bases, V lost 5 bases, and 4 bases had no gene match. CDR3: CAISKGQEQETQYF. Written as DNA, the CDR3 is TGTGCCATCAGTAAGGGACAGGAACAAGAGACCCAGTACTTC.

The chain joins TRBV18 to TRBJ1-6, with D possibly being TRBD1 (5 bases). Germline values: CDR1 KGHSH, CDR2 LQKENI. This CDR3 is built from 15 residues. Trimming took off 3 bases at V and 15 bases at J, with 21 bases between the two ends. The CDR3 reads CASSPPLEGLSILHF. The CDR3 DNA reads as TGTGCCAGCTCACCCCCTTTGGAGGGGCTAAGTATCCTCCACTTT.

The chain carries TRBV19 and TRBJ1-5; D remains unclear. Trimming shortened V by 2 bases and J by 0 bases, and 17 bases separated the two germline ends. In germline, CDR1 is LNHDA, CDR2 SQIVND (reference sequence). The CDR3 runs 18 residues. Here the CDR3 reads CASSIPLYGSNSNQPQHF. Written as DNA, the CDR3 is TGTGCCAGTAGTATACCCCTTTATGGCAGTAATAGCAATCAGCCCCAGCATTTT.

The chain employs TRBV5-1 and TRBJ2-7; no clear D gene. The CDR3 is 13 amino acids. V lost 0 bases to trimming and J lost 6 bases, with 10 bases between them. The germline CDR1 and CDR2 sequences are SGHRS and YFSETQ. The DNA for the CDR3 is TGCGCCAGCAGCTTGGAACCGAACAGCGAGCAGTACTTC. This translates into CASSLEPNSEQYF.

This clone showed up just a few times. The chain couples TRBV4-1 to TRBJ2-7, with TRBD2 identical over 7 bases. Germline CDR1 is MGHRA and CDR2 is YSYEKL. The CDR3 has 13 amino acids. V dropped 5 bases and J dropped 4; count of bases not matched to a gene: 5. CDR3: CASSGTNSYEQYF. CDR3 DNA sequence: TGCGCCAGCAGCGGGACTAACTCTTACGAGCAGTACTTC.

The chain's CDR3 is CASSFLGGLDRYEQYF. The CDR3 region has the DNA TGTGCCAGCAGCTTTCTGGGGGGACTAGATCGGTACGAGCAGTACTTC. The chain combines TRBV7-8 with TRBJ2-7; TRBD2 aligns across 8 bases. V trimming: 3 bases; J trimming: 4 bases; junction bases outside the gene matches: 11. The germline gives CDR1 SGHVS, CDR2 FQNEAQ. CDR3 length equals 16 residues.

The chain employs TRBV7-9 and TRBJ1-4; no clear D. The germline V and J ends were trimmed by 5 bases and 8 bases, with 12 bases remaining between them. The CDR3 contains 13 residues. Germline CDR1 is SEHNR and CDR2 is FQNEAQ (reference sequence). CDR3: CASSLTREEKLFF. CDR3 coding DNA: TGTGCCAGCAGCCTCACTCGGGAGGAAAAACTGTTTTTT.

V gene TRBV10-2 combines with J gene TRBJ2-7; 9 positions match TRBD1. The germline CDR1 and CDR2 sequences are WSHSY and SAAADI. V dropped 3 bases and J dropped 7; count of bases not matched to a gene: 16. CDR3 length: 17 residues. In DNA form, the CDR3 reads TGCGCCAGCAGTGATAGGTTTTCGGGACAGGGACGGGGAGAGCAGTACTTC. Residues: CASSDRFSGQGRGEQYF.

The CDR3 reads CASSSILAGTNNEQFF. The CDR3, as DNA: TGCGCCAGCAGCTCGATCCTAGCGGGGACTAACAATGAGCAGTTCTTC. The rearrangement links TRBV5-1 to TRBJ2-1; 9 positions agree with TRBD2. With V trimmed by 3 bases and J by 5 bases, 9 bases remained unmatched. The CDR3 contains 16 residues. Germline V CDR1 and CDR2: SGHRS, YFSETQ.

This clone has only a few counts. In DNA form, the CDR3 reads TGTGCCAGTAGTATAGACGAGACAGTCGGAGGCTACACCTTC. Amino acids: CASSIDETVGGYTF. This chain links TRBV19 with TRBJ1-2; D is perhaps TRBD1 (5 bases). V was pared by 0 bases and J by 8 bases, with 13 bases between. Germline-derived CDR1 and CDR2 are LNHDA and SQIVND (reference sequence). This CDR3 contains 14 residues.

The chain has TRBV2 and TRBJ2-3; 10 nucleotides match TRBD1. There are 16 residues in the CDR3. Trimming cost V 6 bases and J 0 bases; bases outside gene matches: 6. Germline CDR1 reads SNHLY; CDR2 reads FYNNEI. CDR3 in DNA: TGTGCCAGCAGATGGACAGGGGGACTTAGCACAGATACGCAGTATTTT. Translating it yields CASRWTGGLSTDTQYF. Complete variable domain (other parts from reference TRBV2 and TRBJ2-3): EPEVTQTPSHQVTQMGQEVILRCVPISNHLYFYWYRQILGQKVEFLVSFYNNEISEKSEIFDDQFSVERPDGSNFTLKIRSTKLEDSAMYFCASRWTGGLSTDTQYFGPGTRLTVL.

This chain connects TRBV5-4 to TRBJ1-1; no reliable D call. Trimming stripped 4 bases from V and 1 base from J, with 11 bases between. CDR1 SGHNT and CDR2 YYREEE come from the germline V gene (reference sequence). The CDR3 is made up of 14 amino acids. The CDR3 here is CASSPVRGNTEAFF. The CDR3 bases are TGTGCCAGCAGCCCGGTGAGAGGGAACACTGAAGCTTTCTTT.